This is a list of T cell receptor beta chains from one sample in a study of identical twins. In TCRdb, the 5' RACE reads were re-called with MiXCR into one record per CDR3 protein. The data contain some 500,000 distinct CDR3 sequences, just under 10% of them singletons. These same records also appear under a second study, on yellow fever vaccine responses in identical twins.

Sequenced input: PBMCs. Receptor source: a woman between 18 and 29 years old in good health. CDR3s include the opening cysteine and the closing phenylalanine or tryptophan. The D gene is left open where the match is weak. Clone size is shown for a subset of rows, as once, few, many or a class of expanded clone.

D gene	V gene	CDR3 length	J gene	clone size	CDR3 protein	CDR3 DNA
TRBD2	TRBV7-9	17	TRBJ2-3	many	CASSLGGTSGSTDTQYF	TGTGCCAGCAGCTTAGGCGGGACTAGCGGAAGCACAGATACGCAGTATTTT
TRBD1	TRBV7-9	14	TRBJ1-1	many	CASSTGQGNTEAFF	TGTGCCAGCAGCACCGGACAGGGGAACACTGAAGCTTTCTTT
NA	TRBV25-1	14	TRBJ1-1	NA	CASSESGLSTEAFF	TGTGCCAGCAGTGAATCAGGACTGAGCACTGAAGCTTTCTTT
NA	TRBV5-6	14	TRBJ2-6	few	CASSLGGEANVLTF	TGTGCCAGCAGCTTGGGGGGGGAGGCCAACGTCCTGACTTTC
NA	TRBV14	17	TRBJ2-6	few	CASSPFNFGLGANVLTF	TGTGCCAGCAGCCCCTTTAATTTCGGGTTAGGGGCCAACGTCCTGACTTTC
NA	TRBV19	13	TRBJ1-1	many	CASTRRGDTEAFF	TGTGCCAGTACCCGGCGGGGGGACACTGAAGCTTTCTTT
NA	TRBV10-3	16	TRBJ2-6	NA	CAISFPTSSGANVLTF	TGTGCCATCAGTTTTCCGACGAGCTCTGGGGCCAACGTCCTGACTTTC
NA	TRBV21-1	17	TRBJ1-1	NA	CASSKAGTGVLNTEAFF	TGTGCCAGCAGCAAAGCCGGGACAGGGGTACTAAACACTGAAGCTTTCTTT
TRBD2	TRBV7-9	17	TRBJ2-1	many	CASSSSEAGRGYNEQFF	TGTGCCAGCAGCTCCTCTGAAGCGGGAAGGGGATACAATGAGCAGTTCTTC
NA	TRBV5-1	15	TRBJ2-3	few	CASSSDWSSTDTQYF	TGCGCCAGCAGCTCAGACTGGTCTAGCACAGATACGCAGTATTTT
NA	TRBV6-1	17	TRBJ2-1	many	CASSKNLLRGPYNEQFF	TGTGCCAGCAGTAAAAATCTATTGCGCGGACCCTACAATGAGCAGTTCTTC
NA	TRBV20-1	15	TRBJ2-7	NA	CSARVLLGPTYEQYF	TGCAGTGCTAGAGTGCTTCTTGGACCTACCTACGAGCAGTACTTC
TRBD1	TRBV29-1	17	TRBJ2-1	few	CSVEGLPGQGSYNEQFF	TGCAGCGTTGAAGGCCTGCCGGGACAGGGTTCCTACAATGAGCAGTTCTTC
TRBD1	TRBV7-9	13	TRBJ2-7	NA	CASSLSTGNEQYF	TGTGCCAGCAGCTTATCGACAGGGAACGAGCAGTACTTC
NA	TRBV4-1	17	TRBJ2-1	NA	CASSQAAASAPGDEQFF	TGCGCCAGCAGCCAAGCCGCCGCTAGCGCCCCTGGGGATGAGCAGTTCTTC
TRBD2	TRBV20-1	15	TRBJ2-7	many	CSARDLLAGSYEQYF	TGCAGTGCTAGAGATCTACTAGCGGGAAGCTACGAGCAGTACTTC
NA	TRBV7-2	15	TRBJ2-3	many	CASSFDRRFTDTQYF	TGTGCCAGCAGCTTCGATCGCCGCTTCACAGATACGCAGTATTTT
NA	TRBV2	16	TRBJ1-1	few	CASSERGGRVNTEAFF	TGTGCCAGCAGTGAACGCGGGGGCAGGGTGAACACTGAAGCTTTCTTT
NA	TRBV12-3/TRBV12-4	15	TRBJ1-2	few	CASSFPTGTEYGYTF	TGTGCCAGCAGTTTCCCGACCGGGACCGAGTATGGCTACACCTTC
NA	TRBV18	14	TRBJ2-7	many	CASSPVSRNYEQYF	TGTGCCAGCTCACCAGTTTCCAGGAACTACGAGCAGTACTTC
TRBD1	TRBV12-3/TRBV12-4	17	TRBJ2-5	NA	CASNILSGSGGGETQYF	TGTGCCAGCAATATACTTTCTGGTTCAGGGGGCGGCGAGACCCAGTACTTC
TRBD2	TRBV28	15	TRBJ2-7	few	CASSPSGYSSYEQYF	TGTGCCAGCAGCCCTAGCGGGTATAGCTCCTACGAGCAGTACTTC
NA	TRBV11-1	17	TRBJ2-2	few	CASSLRSSVIGTGELFF	TGTGCCAGCAGCTTACGTTCGTCAGTCATTGGTACCGGGGAGCTGTTTTTT
NA	TRBV6-5	14	TRBJ2-5	many	CASSSDRREETQYF	TGTGCCAGCAGTTCTGACAGGAGGGAGGAGACCCAGTACTTC
TRBD2	TRBV6-2/TRBV6-3	17	TRBJ2-2	few	CASSYPSGRANTGELFF	TGTGCCAGCAGTTACCCTAGCGGGCGAGCGAACACCGGGGAGCTGTTTTTT